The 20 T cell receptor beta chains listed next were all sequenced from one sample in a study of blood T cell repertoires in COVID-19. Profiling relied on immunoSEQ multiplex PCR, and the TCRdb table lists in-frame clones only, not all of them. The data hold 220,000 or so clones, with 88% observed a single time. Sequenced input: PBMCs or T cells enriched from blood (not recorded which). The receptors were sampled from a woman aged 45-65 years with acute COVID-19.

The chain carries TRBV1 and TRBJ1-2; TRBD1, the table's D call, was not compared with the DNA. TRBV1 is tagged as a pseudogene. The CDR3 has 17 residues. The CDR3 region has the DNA TGCACCAGCAGCCAAGTGCCGAGACAGGGGGTTCTATATGGCTACACCTTC. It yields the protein CTSSQVPRQGVLYGYTF.

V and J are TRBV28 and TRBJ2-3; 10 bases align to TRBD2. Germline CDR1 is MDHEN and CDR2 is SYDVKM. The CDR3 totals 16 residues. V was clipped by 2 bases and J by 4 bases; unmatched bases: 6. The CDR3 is CASSLRPGLASDTQYF. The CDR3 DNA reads TGTGCCAGCAGTTTAAGGCCGGGACTAGCGTCAGATACGCAGTATTTT.

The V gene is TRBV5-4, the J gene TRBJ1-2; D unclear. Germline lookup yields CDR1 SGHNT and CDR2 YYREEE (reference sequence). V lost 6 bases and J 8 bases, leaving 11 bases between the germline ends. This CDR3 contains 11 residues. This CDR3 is CASTLTGGYTF. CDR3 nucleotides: TGTGCCAGCACCCTAACCGGGGGCTACACCTTC.

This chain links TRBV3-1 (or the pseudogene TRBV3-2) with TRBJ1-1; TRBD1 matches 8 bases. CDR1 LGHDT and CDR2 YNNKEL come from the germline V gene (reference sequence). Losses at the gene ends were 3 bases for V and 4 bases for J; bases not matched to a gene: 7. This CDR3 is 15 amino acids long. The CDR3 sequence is CASSHLLTGGTEAFF. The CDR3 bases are TGTGCCAGCAGCCACCTCCTCACAGGGGGCACTGAAGCTTTCTTT.

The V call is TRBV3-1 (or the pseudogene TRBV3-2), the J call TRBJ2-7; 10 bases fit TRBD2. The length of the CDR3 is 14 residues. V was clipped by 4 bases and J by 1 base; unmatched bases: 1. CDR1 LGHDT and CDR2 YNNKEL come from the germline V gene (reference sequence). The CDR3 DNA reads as TGTGCCAGCAGCCCACTAGCGGGATCCTACGAGCAGTACTTC. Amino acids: CASSPLAGSYEQYF.

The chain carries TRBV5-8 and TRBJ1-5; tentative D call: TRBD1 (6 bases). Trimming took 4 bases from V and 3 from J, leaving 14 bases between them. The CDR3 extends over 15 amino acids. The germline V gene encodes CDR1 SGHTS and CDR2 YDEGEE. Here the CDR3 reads CASSSGQLLNQPQHF. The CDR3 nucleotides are TGTGCCAGCAGCAGTGGACAGTTACTCAATCAGCCCCAGCATTTT.

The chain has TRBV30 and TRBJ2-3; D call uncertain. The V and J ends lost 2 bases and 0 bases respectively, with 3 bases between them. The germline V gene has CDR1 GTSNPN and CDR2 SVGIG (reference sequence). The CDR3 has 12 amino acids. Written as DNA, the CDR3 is TGTGCCTGGAGTACTAGCACAGATACGCAGTATTTT. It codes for CAWSTSTDTQYF.

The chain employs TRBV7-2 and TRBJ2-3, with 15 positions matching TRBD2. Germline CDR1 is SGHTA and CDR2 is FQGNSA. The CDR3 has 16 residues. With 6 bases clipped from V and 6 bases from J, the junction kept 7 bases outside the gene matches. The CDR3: CASSWTSGRARDTQYF. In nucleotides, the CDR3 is TGTGCCAGCAGTTGGACTAGCGGGAGGGCCCGGGATACGCAGTATTTT.

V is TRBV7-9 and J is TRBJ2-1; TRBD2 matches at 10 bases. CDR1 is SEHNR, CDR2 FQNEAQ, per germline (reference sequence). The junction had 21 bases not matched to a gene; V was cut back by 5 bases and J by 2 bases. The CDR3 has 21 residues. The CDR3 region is CASSTTGLGLATQDTYNEQFF. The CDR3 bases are TGTGCCAGCAGCACCACAGGTCTGGGACTAGCGACCCAGGATACCTACAATGAGCAGTTCTTC.

The CDR3 region is CASSLTGDGLRDTQYF. The CDR3 bases are TGTGCCAGCAGTTTAACAGGGGACGGACTCAGAGATACGCAGTATTTT. The chain has TRBV28 and TRBJ2-3, with 7 bases matching TRBD1. The J segment lost 5 bases and the V segment lost 2 bases, leaving 10 bases of the junction unmatched. The CDR3 has 16 residues. Germline V lookup: CDR1 MDHEN, CDR2 SYDVKM.

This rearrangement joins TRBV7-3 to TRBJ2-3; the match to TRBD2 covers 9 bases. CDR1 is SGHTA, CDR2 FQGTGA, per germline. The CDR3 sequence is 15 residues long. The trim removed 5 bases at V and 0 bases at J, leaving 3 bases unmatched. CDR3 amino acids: CASSPGLASTDTQYF. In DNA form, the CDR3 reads TGTGCCAGCAGCCCCGGACTAGCGAGCACAGATACGCAGTATTTT. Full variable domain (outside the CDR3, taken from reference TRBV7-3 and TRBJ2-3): GAGVSQTPSNKVTEKGKYVELRCDPISGHTALYWYRQSLGQGPEFLIYFQGTGAADDSGLPNDRFFAVRPEGSVSTLKIQRTERGDSAVYLCASSPGLASTDTQYFGPGTRLTVL.

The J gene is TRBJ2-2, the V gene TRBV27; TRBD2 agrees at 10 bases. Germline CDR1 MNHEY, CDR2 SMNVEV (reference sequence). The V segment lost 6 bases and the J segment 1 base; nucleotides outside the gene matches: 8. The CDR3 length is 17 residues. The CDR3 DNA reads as TGTGCCAGCAGCACCGATATAGCGGGAGGGAACACCGGGGAGCTGTTTTTT. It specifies CASSTDIAGGNTGELFF.

The CDR3 nucleotides are TGTGCCAGCAGCCCTAGGCTGACAGGGGCGGGGAACACTGAAGCTTTCTTT. It codes for CASSPRLTGAGNTEAFF. The rearrangement joins TRBV28 to TRBJ1-1; 8 positions match TRBD1. This CDR3 is built from 17 residues. Germline V gives CDR1 MDHEN, CDR2 SYDVKM. V shed 6 bases, J shed 1 base, and the junction held 13 bases outside the gene matches.

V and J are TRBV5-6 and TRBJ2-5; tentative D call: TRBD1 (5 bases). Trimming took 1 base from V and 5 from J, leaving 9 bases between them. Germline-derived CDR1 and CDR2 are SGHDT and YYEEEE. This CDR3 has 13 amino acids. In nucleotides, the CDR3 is TGTGCCAGCAGCTTGCAGGGTTGGGAGACCCAGTACTTC. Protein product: CASSLQGWETQYF.

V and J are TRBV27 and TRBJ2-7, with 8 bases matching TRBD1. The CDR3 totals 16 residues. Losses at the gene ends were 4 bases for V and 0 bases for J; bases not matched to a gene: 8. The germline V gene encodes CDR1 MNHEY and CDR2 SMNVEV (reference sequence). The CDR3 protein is CASSSFRDRSSYEQYF. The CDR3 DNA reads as TGTGCCAGCAGTTCATTCCGGGACAGGAGCTCCTACGAGCAGTACTTC.

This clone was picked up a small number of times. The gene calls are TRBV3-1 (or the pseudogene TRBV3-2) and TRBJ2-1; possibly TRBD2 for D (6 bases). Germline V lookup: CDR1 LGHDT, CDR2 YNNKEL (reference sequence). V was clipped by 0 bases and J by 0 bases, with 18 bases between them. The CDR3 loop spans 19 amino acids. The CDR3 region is CASSQDTVGSGDSYNEQFF. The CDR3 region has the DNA TGTGCCAGCAGCCAAGATACGGTGGGTAGCGGAGACTCCTACAATGAGCAGTTCTTC.

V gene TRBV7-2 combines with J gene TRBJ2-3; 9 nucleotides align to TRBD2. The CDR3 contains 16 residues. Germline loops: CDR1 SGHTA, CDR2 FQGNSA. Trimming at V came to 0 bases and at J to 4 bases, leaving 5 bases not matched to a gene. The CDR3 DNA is TGTGCCAGCAGCTTAGCTCAAGCGGGAGGACCAGATACGCAGTATTTT. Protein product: CASSLAQAGGPDTQYF.

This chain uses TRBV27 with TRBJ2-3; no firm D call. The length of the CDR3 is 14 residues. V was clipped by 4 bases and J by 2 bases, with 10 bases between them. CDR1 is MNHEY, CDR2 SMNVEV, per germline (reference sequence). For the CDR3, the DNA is TGTGCCAGCAGTTCAGAGGTCCTCACAGATACGCAGTATTTT. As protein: CASSSEVLTDTQYF.

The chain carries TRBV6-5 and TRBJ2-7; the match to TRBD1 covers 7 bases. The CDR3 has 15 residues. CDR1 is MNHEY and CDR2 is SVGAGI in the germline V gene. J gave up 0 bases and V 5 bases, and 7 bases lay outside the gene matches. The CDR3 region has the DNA TGTGCCAGCAGTATAATGACAGGGAGCTCCTACGAGCAGTACTTC. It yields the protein CASSIMTGSSYEQYF.

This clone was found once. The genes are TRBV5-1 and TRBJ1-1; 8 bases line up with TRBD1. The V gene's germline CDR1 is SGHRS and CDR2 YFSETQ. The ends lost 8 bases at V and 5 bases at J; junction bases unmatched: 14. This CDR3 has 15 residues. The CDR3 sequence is CASMDYRGTSTEAFF. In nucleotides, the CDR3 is TGCGCCAGTATGGACTACAGGGGGACGTCGACTGAAGCTTTCTTT.